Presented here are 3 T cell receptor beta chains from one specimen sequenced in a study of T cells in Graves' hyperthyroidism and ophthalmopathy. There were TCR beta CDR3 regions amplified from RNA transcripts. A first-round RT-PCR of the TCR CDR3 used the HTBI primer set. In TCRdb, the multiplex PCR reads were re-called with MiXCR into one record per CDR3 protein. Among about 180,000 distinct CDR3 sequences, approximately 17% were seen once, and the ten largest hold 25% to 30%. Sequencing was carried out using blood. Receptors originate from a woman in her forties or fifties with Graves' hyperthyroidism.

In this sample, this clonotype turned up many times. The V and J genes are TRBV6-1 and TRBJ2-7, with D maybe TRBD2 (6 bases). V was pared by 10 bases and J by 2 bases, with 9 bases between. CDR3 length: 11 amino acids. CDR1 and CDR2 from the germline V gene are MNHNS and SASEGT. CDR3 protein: CATRLAYEQYF. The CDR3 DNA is TGTGCCACCCGACTAGCCTACGAGCAGTACTTC.

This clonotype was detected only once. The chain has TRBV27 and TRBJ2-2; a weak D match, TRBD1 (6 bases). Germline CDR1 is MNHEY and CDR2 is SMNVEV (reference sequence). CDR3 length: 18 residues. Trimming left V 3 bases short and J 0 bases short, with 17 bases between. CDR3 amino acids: CASSFVYHRDANTGELFF. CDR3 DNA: TGTGCCAGCAGTTTCGTTTACCACAGGGACGCGAACACCGGGGAGCTGTTTTTT.

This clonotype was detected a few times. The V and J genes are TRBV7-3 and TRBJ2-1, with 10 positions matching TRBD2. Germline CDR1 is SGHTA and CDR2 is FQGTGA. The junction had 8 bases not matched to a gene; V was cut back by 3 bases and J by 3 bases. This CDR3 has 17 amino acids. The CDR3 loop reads CASSLLAGVSIYNEQFF. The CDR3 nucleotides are TGTGCCAGCAGCTTGCTAGCGGGGGTTAGTATCTACAATGAGCAGTTCTTC.